Shown below are 16 T cell receptor beta chains from a single sample sequenced in a study of patients and donors after allogeneic stem cell transplantation. TCRdb reprocessed the RT-PCR reads with MiXCR, giving one entry per CDR3 protein. The profile shows about 230,000 distinct CDR3 sequences, 14% of them singletons. The sample taken for sequencing was blood, either unsorted or a sorted T cell fraction (not recorded which). Receptor source: a human donor who was either an allogeneic HSCT recipient or a stem cell or donor lymphocyte infusion donor (not recorded which). It is not recorded whose cells these are; they may come from a transplant donor.

In DNA, the CDR3 is TGTGCCAGCAGTGAAGAGGGTTCGGCGAGACGGGAGACCCAGTACTTC. It specifies CASSEEGSARRETQYF. This rearrangement joins TRBV6-1 to TRBJ2-5; D gene ambiguous. This CDR3 has 16 residues. Trimming cost V 1 base and J 5 bases, with 17 bases left between them. In germline, CDR1 is MNHNS, CDR2 SASEGT.

This clonotype was seen repeatedly, ten times or more. This rearrangement joins TRBV27 to TRBJ1-1, with 10 nucleotides matching TRBD1. This CDR3 has 14 residues. With 6 bases clipped from V and 5 bases from J, the junction kept 6 bases outside the gene matches. Germline V gives CDR1 MNHEY, CDR2 SMNVEV (reference sequence). The CDR3 region has the DNA TGTGCCAGCAGCCGGGACAGGGGAGGGACTGAAGCTTTCTTT. This codes for CASSRDRGGTEAFF.

The sample holds a few counts of this clonotype. The chain is built from TRBV28 and TRBJ1-4; TRBD1 matches 11 bases. The CDR3 spans 15 residues. The J segment lost 6 bases and the V segment lost 6 bases, leaving 6 bases of the junction unmatched. Germline loops: CDR1 MDHEN, CDR2 SYDVKM. The CDR3 sequence is CASSSPGQGDEKLFF. The CDR3 DNA follows: TGTGCCAGCAGCTCTCCGGGACAGGGGGATGAAAAACTGTTTTTT.

The chain carries TRBV12-3 or TRBV12-4 and TRBJ2-3, with a possible D match to TRBD1 (5 bases). V was cut by 2 bases and J by 8 bases, with 5 bases left in between. The CDR3 loop spans 11 amino acids. The CDR3 region has the DNA TGTGCCAGCAGTTTAAGGGGTACGCAGTATTTT. This encodes CASSLRGTQYF.

This clonotype was recorded at least ten times. The genes are TRBV18 and TRBJ1-3; D not resolved. CDR1 is KGHSH and CDR2 is LQKENI in the germline V gene. The CDR3 has 16 residues. V was cut by 6 bases and J by 0 bases, with 15 bases left in between. For the CDR3, the DNA is TGTGCCAGCTCTCCCGTAGGACGGAACTCTGGAAACACCATATATTTT. Protein sequence: CASSPVGRNSGNTIYF.

This clonotype was recorded many times. The chain combines TRBV7-2 with TRBJ1-1; D unresolved. This CDR3 has 13 residues. Germline V gives CDR1 SGHTA, CDR2 FQGNSA. V was shortened by 4 bases and J by 1 base, with 7 bases between the two germline ends. The DNA for the CDR3 is TGTGCCAGCAGCTCTTGGAGGAACACTGAAGCTTTCTTT. It codes for CASSSWRNTEAFF.

This clonotype turned up a few times. The J gene is TRBJ1-2, the V gene TRBV5-1; 8 bases match TRBD1. The germline CDR1 and CDR2 sequences are SGHRS and YFSETQ. Trimming cost V 3 bases and J 5 bases; bases outside gene matches: 6. The CDR3 is 14 amino acids. The CDR3 DNA follows: TGCGCCAGCAGCTACGGACAGGGCCTTTATGGCTACACCTTC. Protein sequence: CASSYGQGLYGYTF.

This clonotype was seen a few times. The J gene is TRBJ1-4, the V gene TRBV28; D call uncertain. V gave up 3 bases and J gave up 4 bases, with 6 bases separating them. CDR3 size: 13 residues. In germline, CDR1 is MDHEN, CDR2 SYDVKM. The CDR3 here is CASSFQNNEKLFF. The CDR3 bases are TGTGCCAGCAGTTTTCAGAATAATGAAAAACTGTTTTTT.

The chain links TRBV25-1 to TRBJ1-1, with a tentative D call TRBD1 (5 bases). Germline V gene lookup returns CDR1 MGHDK and CDR2 SYGVNS. V dropped 3 bases and J dropped 1 base, with 9 bases sitting between them. CDR3 length: 14 amino acids. This chain's CDR3 is CASSDGGGNTEAFF. The CDR3 DNA follows: TGTGCCAGCAGTGATGGTGGGGGGAACACTGAAGCTTTCTTT.

This clonotype was counted many times. This chain connects TRBV28 to TRBJ1-1; D gene uncertain. This CDR3 is 13 amino acids long. Germline lookup yields CDR1 MDHEN and CDR2 SYDVKM. Trimming left V 7 bases short and J 1 base short, with 10 bases between. CDR3 DNA: TGTGCCAGCAAATTCTGGGGGAACACTGAAGCTTTCTTT. Protein product: CASKFWGNTEAFF. The full variable domain, with the rest looked up from reference TRBV28 and TRBJ1-1, is DVKVTQSSRYLVKRTGEKVFLECVQDMDHENMFWYRQDPGLGLRLIYFSYDVKMKEKGDIPEGYSVSREKKERFSLILESASTNQTSMYLCASKFWGNTEAFFGQGTRLTVV.

This clonotype was recorded many times. This sequence joins TRBV12-3 or TRBV12-4 and TRBJ1-1; 8 bases agree with TRBD1. The V segment lost 7 bases and the J segment 4 bases; nucleotides outside the gene matches: 5. This CDR3 contains 13 residues. DNA for the CDR3: TGTGCCAGCACCTTGACAGGGGCCACTGAAGCTTTCTTT. This sequence encodes CASTLTGATEAFF.

This clonotype was detected only a few times. The genes are TRBV25-1 and TRBJ2-7, with TRBD1 matching over 9 bases. The CDR3 contains 13 residues. The junction had 5 bases not matched to a gene; V was cut back by 8 bases and J by 3 bases. CDR1 is MGHDK and CDR2 is SYGVNS in the germline V gene. CDR3 sequence reads: CASGQGNLYEQYF. CDR3 in DNA: TGTGCCAGCGGACAGGGGAACCTCTACGAGCAGTACTTC.

The V gene is TRBV3-1, the J gene TRBJ2-2; D remains unclear. The CDR3 contains 16 residues. Germline loops: CDR1 LGHDT, CDR2 YNNKEL (reference sequence). Trimming stripped 2 bases from V and 0 bases from J, with 10 bases between. The CDR3 loop is CASSQYRSPNTGELFF. CDR3 nucleotides: TGTGCCAGCAGCCAATACCGGAGTCCGAACACCGGGGAGCTGTTTTTT.

The V gene is TRBV5-5, the J gene TRBJ1-1; no clear D. CDR3 length: 14 residues. V was pared by 4 bases and J by 1 base, with 11 bases between. Germline CDR1 and CDR2: SGHKS and YYEKEE (reference sequence). This CDR3 reads CASSKLTPNTEAFF. The CDR3 region has the DNA TGTGCCAGCAGCAAACTGACACCGAACACTGAAGCTTTCTTT.

This clonotype was observed a few times. The V gene is TRBV29-1, the J gene TRBJ2-5; 8 nucleotides align to TRBD1. The V segment lost 5 bases and the J segment 5 bases; nucleotides outside the gene matches: 7. The germline gives CDR1 SQVTM, CDR2 ANQGSEA. The CDR3 is made up of 13 amino acids. CDR3 sequence reads: CSVQTGGLETQYF. CDR3 bases: TGCAGCGTTCAAACAGGGGGACTGGAGACCCAGTACTTC.

This clonotype has only a few counts. J is TRBJ1-2 and V is TRBV11-2; D not certain. This CDR3 comprises 12 residues. V lost 0 bases and J 7 bases, leaving 6 bases between the germline ends. The germline CDR1 and CDR2 sequences are SGHAT and FQNNGV. In nucleotides, the CDR3 is TGTGCCAGCAGCTTAGATTTCGGTGGCTACACCTTC. This sequence encodes CASSLDFGGYTF.